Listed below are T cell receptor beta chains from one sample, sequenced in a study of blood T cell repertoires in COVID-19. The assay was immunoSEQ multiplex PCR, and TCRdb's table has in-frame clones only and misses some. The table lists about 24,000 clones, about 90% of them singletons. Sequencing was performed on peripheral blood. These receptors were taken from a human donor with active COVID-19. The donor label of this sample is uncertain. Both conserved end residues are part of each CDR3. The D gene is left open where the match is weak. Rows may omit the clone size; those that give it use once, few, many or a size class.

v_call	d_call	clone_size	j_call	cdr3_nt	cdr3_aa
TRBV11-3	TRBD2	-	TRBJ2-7	TGTGCCAGCAGCTTAGATCGCGGACTAGCGGCCTGCGAGCAGTACTTC	CASSLDRGLAACEQYF
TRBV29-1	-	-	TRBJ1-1	TGCAGCGTTGAAGGGCAGTTGAACACTGAAGCTTTCTTT	CSVEGQLNTEAFF
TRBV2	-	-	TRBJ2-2	TGTGCCAGGAATCGGGGGACGGGGAACACCGGGGAGCTGTTTTTT	CARNRGTGNTGELFF
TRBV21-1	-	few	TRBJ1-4	TGTGCCAGCGGATGGGTTCGACAGGCAACTAATGAAAAACTGTTTTTT	CASGWVRQATNEKLFF
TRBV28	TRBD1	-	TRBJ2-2	TGTGCCAGCAGACCGAGACAGGGGGCAGGAACCGGGGAGCTGTTTTTT	CASRPRQGAGTGELFF
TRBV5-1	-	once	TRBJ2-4	TGCGCCAGCAGCTTGGGAGCAGGGGCAGACCCACAGTACTTC	CASSLGAGADPQYF
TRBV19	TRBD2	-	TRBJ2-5	TGTGCCAGTAGTATCGCTGGAGGCGGGGGCCAAGAGACCCAGTACTTC	CASSIAGGGGQETQYF
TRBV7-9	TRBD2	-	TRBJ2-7	TGTGCCAGCAGCCTGGGACTAGCTGGCGAGCAGTACTTC	CASSLGLAGEQYF
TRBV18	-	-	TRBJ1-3	TGTGCCAGCTCACCCGCCAATATACAGGGAAACACCATATATTTT	CASSPANIQGNTIYF
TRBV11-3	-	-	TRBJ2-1	TGTGCCAGCAGCAAGACAGGGACTTCCAATGAGCAGTTCTTC	CASSKTGTSNEQFF
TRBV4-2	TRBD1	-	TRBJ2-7	TGTGCCAGCAGCCAAGATCTTCGGGACAGGGGATCCGAGCAGTACTTC	CASSQDLRDRGSEQYF
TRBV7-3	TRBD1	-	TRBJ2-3	TGTGCCAGCAGCTCCCTCGGGACAGCAGATACGCAGTATTTT	CASSSLGTADTQYF
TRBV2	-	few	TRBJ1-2	TGTGCCAGCAGTGATTCAGGGCTGTATGGCTACACCTTC	CASSDSGLYGYTF
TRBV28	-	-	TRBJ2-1	TGTGCCAGCATGCGGTACAATGAGCAGTTCTTC	CASMRYNEQFF
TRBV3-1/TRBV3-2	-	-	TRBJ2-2	TGTGCCAGTCAGGGCACCGGGGAGCTGTTTTTT	CASQGTGELFF
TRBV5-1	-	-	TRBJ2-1	TGCGCCAGCAGCTTGGGGGGCTACAACAATGAGCAGTTCTTC	CASSLGGYNNEQFF
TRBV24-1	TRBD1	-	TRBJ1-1	TGTGCCACCAGTGATCCACAGGGGTGGGGGGTGAACACTGAAGCTTTCTTT	CATSDPQGWGVNTEAFF
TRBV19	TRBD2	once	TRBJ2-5	TGTGCCAGTAGTCCTCCGGGAGCGGGGGTACAAGAGACCCAGTACTTC	CASSPPGAGVQETQYF
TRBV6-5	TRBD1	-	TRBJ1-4	TGTGCCAGCAGTAAGGACAGGGGGAATGAAAAACTGTTTTTT	CASSKDRGNEKLFF
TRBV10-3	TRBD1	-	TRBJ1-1	TGTGCCATCAGTGGGGGACAGGGGGGAGCTTTCTTT	CAISGGQGGAFF
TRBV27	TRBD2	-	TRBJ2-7	TGTGCCAGCAGTTTCTCCGGGATTGATTTGAAGTGGACTAGCGGGGAATCCTACGAGCAGTACTTC	CASSFSGIDLKWTSGESYEQYF
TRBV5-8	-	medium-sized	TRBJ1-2	TGTGCCAGCAGTTATTTCGGGGTGTTGGGCTACACCTTC	CASSYFGVLGYTF
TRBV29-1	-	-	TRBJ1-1	TGCAGCGTCCGACACCATTTGAACACTGAAGCTTTCTTT	CSVRHHLNTEAFF
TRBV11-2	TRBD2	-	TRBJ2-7	TGTGCCAGCAGCTCCTTAGCGGGAGGTTCCTACGAGCAGTACTTC	CASSSLAGGSYEQYF
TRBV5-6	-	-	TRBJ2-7	TGTGCCAGCAGCTCTGCCTACGAGCAGTACTTC	CASSSAYEQYF
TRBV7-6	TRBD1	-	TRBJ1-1	TGTGCCAGCAGCTCCGAACCGGGACAGCTTAACACTGAAGCTTTCTTT	CASSSEPGQLNTEAFF
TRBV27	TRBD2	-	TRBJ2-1	TGTGCCAGCAAACCATGGACTAGCGGTTATAAGTCGGATGAGCAGTTCTTC	CASKPWTSGYKSDEQFF
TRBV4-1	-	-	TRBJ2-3	TGCGCCAGCAGCCAAGGAATGGCCTCCCAACCGTCCGATACGCAGTATTTT	CASSQGMASQPSDTQYF
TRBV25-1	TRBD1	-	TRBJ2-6	TGTGCCAGCAGTCCCCGACAGGGCTCTGGGGCCAACGTCCTGACTTTC	CASSPRQGSGANVLTF
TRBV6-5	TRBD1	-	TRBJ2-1	TGTGCCAGCAGTTACGAGGGGACAGACAATGAGCAGTTCTTC	CASSYEGTDNEQFF
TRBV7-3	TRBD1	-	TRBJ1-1	TGTGCCAGCAGCTCGATGGGACAGGGAGTCACTGAAGCTTTCTTT	CASSSMGQGVTEAFF
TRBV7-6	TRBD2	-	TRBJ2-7	TGTGCCAGCAGCACCGGACTAGCGGGGGGAAACGAGCAGTACTTC	CASSTGLAGGNEQYF
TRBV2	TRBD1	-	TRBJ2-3	TGTGCCAGCAATCCACAGGGGCCAGATACGCAGTATTTT	CASNPQGPDTQYF
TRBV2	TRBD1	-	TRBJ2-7	TGTGCCAGCAGTGGGGGACAGGGGGACGAGCAGTACTTC	CASSGGQGDEQYF
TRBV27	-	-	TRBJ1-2	TGTGCCAGCAGTTTATCGGGCCTGAGCTATGGCTACACCTTC	CASSLSGLSYGYTF
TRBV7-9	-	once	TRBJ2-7	TGTGCCAGCAGCTTATCTAGCGCCTACGAGCAGTACTTC	CASSLSSAYEQYF
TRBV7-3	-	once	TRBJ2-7	TGTGCCAGCAGCTTAACGGGGCAGTACGAGCAGTACTTC	CASSLTGQYEQYF
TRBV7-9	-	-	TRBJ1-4	TGTGCCAGCAGCTTAGGAGTCGGGATTGAAGAAGAAAAACTGTTTTTT	CASSLGVGIEEEKLFF
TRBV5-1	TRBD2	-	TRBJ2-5	TGCGCCAGCAGCCAAGGACTAGCGGGAGCTCGGGAGACCCAGTACTTC	CASSQGLAGARETQYF
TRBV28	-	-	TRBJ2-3	TGTGCCAGCAAATCGGGTACAGATACGCAGTATTTT	CASKSGTDTQYF